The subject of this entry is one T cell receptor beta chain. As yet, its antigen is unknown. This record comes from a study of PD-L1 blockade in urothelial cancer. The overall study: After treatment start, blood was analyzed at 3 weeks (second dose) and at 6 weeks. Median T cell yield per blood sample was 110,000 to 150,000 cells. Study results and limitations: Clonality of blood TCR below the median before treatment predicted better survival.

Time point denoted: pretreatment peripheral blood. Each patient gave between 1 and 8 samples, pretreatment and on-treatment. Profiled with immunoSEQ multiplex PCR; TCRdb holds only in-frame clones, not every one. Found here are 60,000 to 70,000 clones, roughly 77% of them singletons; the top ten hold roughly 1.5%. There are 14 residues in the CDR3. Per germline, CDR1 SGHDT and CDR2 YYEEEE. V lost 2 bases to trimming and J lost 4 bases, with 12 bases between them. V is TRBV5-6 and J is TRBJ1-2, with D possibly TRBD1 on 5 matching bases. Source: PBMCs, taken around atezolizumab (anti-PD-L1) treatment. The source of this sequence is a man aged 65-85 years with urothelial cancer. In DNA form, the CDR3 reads TGTGCCAGCAGCTTAGGGACTCTGGGCTATGGCTACACCTTC. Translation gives CASSLGTLGYGYTF.